The rows below give T cell receptor beta chains drawn from one sample of a study of blood T cell repertoires in COVID-19. Repertoires were generated with immunoSEQ multiplex PCR, while TCRdb's copy carries only in-frame clones and drops some. The repertoire holds about 85,000 clones, with roughly four fifths as singletons. The sample taken for sequencing was peripheral blood. These receptors were taken from a woman of 80 years or more with acute or convalescent COVID-19. CDR3s include the opening cysteine and the closing phenylalanine or tryptophan. The order of the fields is V gene, clone size, J gene, D gene, CDR3 DNA, CDR3 protein. The D gene is left open where the match is weak. Clone size appears in some rows only: once, few, many, or a class for an expanded clone.

TRBV14,NA,TRBJ1-6,NA,TGTGCCAGCAGCCAAGATCGGACTATGAGCTCCTATAATTCACCCCTCCACTTT,CASSQDRTMSSYNSPLHF
TRBV28,once,TRBJ1-3,TRBD1,TGTGCCAGCAGTTTCCCAGGGGGCTCTGGAAACACCATATATTTT,CASSFPGGSGNTIYF
TRBV3-1/TRBV3-2,NA,TRBJ2-1,NA,TGTGCCAGCAGCCAAAATGTTAGAGTTGTTGAGCAGTTCTTC,CASSQNVRVVEQFF
TRBV5-1,NA,TRBJ1-2,NA,TGCGCCAGCAGCAGGGGGTTGGATGGCTACACCTTC,CASSRGLDGYTF
TRBV27,NA,TRBJ1-2,NA,TGTGCCAGCAGTTTAGCCGCCGAGTATGGCTACACCTTC,CASSLAAEYGYTF
TRBV6-6,NA,TRBJ2-7,NA,TGTGCCAGCAACCCCCTAAACGGGTTTGAGGAGCAGTACTTC,CASNPLNGFEEQYF
TRBV7-2,NA,TRBJ2-1,NA,TGTGCCAGCAGCTTAGACCGCGGGCAGTTCTTC,CASSLDRGQFF
TRBV7-9,NA,TRBJ1-3,NA,TGTGCCAGCAGCTTAGTAGGGAGTACTGGAAACACCATATATTTT,CASSLVGSTGNTIYF
TRBV19,NA,TRBJ2-1,TRBD2,TGTGCCAGTAACCACCCTAGCGGGGGGCTCTACAATGAGCAGTTCTTC,CASNHPSGGLYNEQFF
TRBV19,once,TRBJ2-1,NA,TGTGCCACCCAGGGGAGGGGGGGTTACAATGAGCAGTTCTTC,CATQGRGGYNEQFF
TRBV21-1,few,TRBJ1-6,NA,TGTGCCAGCAGCAAAGACAGGGAAGGTGATTCACCCCTCCACTTT,CASSKDREGDSPLHF
TRBV4-1,NA,TRBJ2-5,TRBD2,TGCGCCAGCAGCCAAGAGGCCAGCGGGGGGGTACAAGAGACCCAGTACTTC,CASSQEASGGVQETQYF
TRBV25-1,NA,TRBJ2-1,TRBD1,TGTGCCAGTAGGGGCAGGACAGGGGTAGGTGAGCAGTTCTTC,CASRGRTGVGEQFF
TRBV5-1,NA,TRBJ2-2,NA,TGCGCCAGCAGCTTGGCGTCGGGAGTGAACACCGGGGAGCTGTTTTTT,CASSLASGVNTGELFF
TRBV6-5,NA,TRBJ1-6,NA,TGTGCCAGCAGCCTCAGGGGCGGTAATTCACCCCTCCACTTT,CASSLRGGNSPLHF
TRBV5-1,NA,TRBJ2-2,TRBD2,TGCGCCAGCAGCTCACAAGCGGGGGGCTACACCGGGGAGCTGTTTTTT,CASSSQAGGYTGELFF
TRBV11-3,NA,TRBJ2-1,TRBD2,TGTGCCAGCAGCCCCCGAGGGACGGGAGGAGGTGAGCAGTTCTTC,CASSPRGTGGGEQFF